The 26 T cell receptor beta chains given below trace back to one sample, sequenced in a study of regulatory T cells in long-lasting Graves disease. According to the study, TCR beta libraries were built with iRepertoire HTBI primers and CDR3-region Arm-PCR. TCRdb ran MiXCR on the multiplex PCR reads and lists one entry per CDR3 protein. There are around 360,000 distinct CDR3 sequences in the sample; roughly 16% occur only once, and 20% lies in the top ten. Documented time point: newly diagnosed GD, antithyroid drugs for less than 3 months. RNA from PBMCs was the source of the TCR library. Another study also made use of these data, one on T cells in Graves' hyperthyroidism and ophthalmopathy.

Sequences were derived from peripheral blood mononuclear cells (PBMCs), sampled at new diagnosis, from a patient treated with antithyroid drugs. The receptor set was obtained from a woman aged 18 to 35 with Graves disease.

This clonotype was detected many times. V and J are TRBV11-2 and TRBJ2-7; 7 bases are a match to TRBD2. CDR3 length: 12 residues. Unmatched junction bases numbered 2, after V lost 6 bases and J lost 3 bases. Germline V gene sequence: CDR1 SGHAT, CDR2 FQNNGV. The CDR3 DNA sequence: TGTGCCAGCAGACGGGGGGTCTACGAGCAGTACTTC. Protein: CASRRGVYEQYF.

The sample holds a few counts of this clonotype. The genes are TRBV2 and TRBJ1-3; 7 bases match TRBD1. Germline CDR1 SNHLY, CDR2 FYNNEI. The CDR3 runs 14 residues. Germline trimming cut 6 bases from V and 0 bases from J; bases unmatched to any gene: 2. The CDR3 region is CASSNRGSGNTIYF. The CDR3 region has the DNA TGTGCCAGCAGCAACAGGGGCTCTGGAAACACCATATATTTT.

The chain is built from TRBV5-4 and TRBJ2-3, with D unclear. In germline, CDR1 is SGHNT, CDR2 YYREEE (reference sequence). Trimming took off 4 bases at V and 1 base at J, with 13 bases between the two ends. The CDR3 loop spans 15 amino acids. CDR3 in amino acids: CASSDRTVRTDTQYF. CDR3 bases: TGTGCCAGCAGCGACCGAACGGTGCGCACAGATACGCAGTATTTT.

This chain joins TRBV29-1 and TRBJ1-2; perhaps TRBD1 as D (6 bases). In germline, CDR1 is SQVTM, CDR2 ANQGSEA. Trimming left V 0 bases short and J 3 bases short, with 17 bases between. This CDR3 is 16 amino acids long. CDR3 in amino acids: CSVEEEGQRRDYGYTF. The CDR3 nucleotides read TGCAGCGTTGAAGAGGAGGGACAAAGACGGGACTATGGCTACACCTTC. Combining the CDR3 with reference TRBV29-1 and TRBJ1-2 gives the whole variable domain SAVISQKPSRDICQRGTSLTIQCQVDSQVTMMFWYRQQPGQSLTLIATANQGSEATYESGFVIDKFPISRPNLTFSTLTVSNMSPEDSSIYLCSVEEEGQRRDYGYTFGSGTRLTVV.

This sequence joins TRBV18 and TRBJ1-3; TRBD1 might be the D (5 bases). The CDR3 consists of 16 residues. V was shortened by 3 bases and J by 0 bases, with 12 bases between the two germline ends. Germline V gene data show CDR1 as KGHSH and CDR2 as LQKENI. The CDR3 bases are TGTGCCAGCTCACCCCTGGCAGGGCACTCTGGAAACACCATATATTTT. This translates into CASSPLAGHSGNTIYF.

This clonotype has a count of ten or more. This sequence joins TRBV3-1 and TRBJ2-7; D is undetermined. The ends were cut back, 0 bases at V and 3 bases at J, with 6 bases in the middle. CDR1 and CDR2 (germline): LGHDT, YNNKEL (reference sequence). This CDR3 contains 13 residues. CDR3 amino acids: CASSQDLGYEQYF. The DNA for the CDR3 is TGTGCCAGCAGCCAAGATCTGGGCTACGAGCAGTACTTC.

Ten or more counts support this clonotype. The chain is built from TRBV6-1 and TRBJ1-1, with 7 nucleotides matching TRBD1. The CDR3 consists of 14 residues. V was clipped by 6 bases and J by 4 bases; unmatched bases: 8. From germline, CDR1 is MNHNS and CDR2 SASEGT. The CDR3 loop reads CASRYLQGPTEAFF. CDR3 nucleotide sequence: TGTGCCAGCAGGTATCTACAGGGGCCCACTGAAGCTTTCTTT.

Note on this clonotype: A much larger clone differs from this one at a single base, so this may be a read error. V gene TRBV2 combines with J gene TRBJ2-5, with TRBD2 matching over 7 bases. The germline CDR1 and CDR2 sequences are SNHLY and FYNNEI. V shed 8 bases and J 7 bases; nucleotides not matched to a gene: 13. CDR3 length equals 14 residues. CDR3 nucleotide sequence: TGTGCCAGCGGGGAGGGGCCAGCGGGTGGGACCCAGTACTTC. Amino acid sequence: CASGEGPAGGTQYF.

This clonotype has a handful of counts. CDR3 amino acids: CASSLGRGGGSNQPQHF. The DNA for the CDR3 is TGTGCCAGCAGCTTGGGGCGGGGAGGGGGTAGCAATCAGCCCCAGCATTTT. The chain couples TRBV7-9 to TRBJ1-5; TRBD1 is a possible D gene (6 bases). The CDR3 is 17 residues long. Germline V gene lookup returns CDR1 SEHNR and CDR2 FQNEAQ (reference sequence). Between the trimmed V and J ends, which lost 3 bases and 0 bases, there was a span of 15 bases.

This clonotype occurred many times. This rearrangement joins TRBV27 to TRBJ2-3; D call uncertain. Per the germline V gene, CDR1 is MNHEY and CDR2 is SMNVEV (reference sequence). Trimming shortened V by 3 bases and J by 2 bases, and 12 bases separated the two germline ends. The CDR3 covers 15 residues. CDR3 nucleotide sequence: TGTGCCAGCAGTTTTTTAGGCGGACCCACAGATACGCAGTATTTT. Amino acids: CASSFLGGPTDTQYF.

The genes are TRBV2 and TRBJ2-7, with a weak D call TRBD2 (6 bases). This CDR3 is built from 13 residues. The germline V gene encodes CDR1 SNHLY and CDR2 FYNNEI. V lost 4 bases, J lost 7 bases, and 14 bases lay in between. CDR3 loop: CASSASMGREQYF. The CDR3 coding sequence is TGTGCCAGCAGTGCCTCAATGGGGAGGGAGCAGTACTTC. Combining the CDR3 with reference TRBV2 and TRBJ2-7 gives the whole variable domain EPEVTQTPSHQVTQMGQEVILRCVPISNHLYFYWYRQILGQKVEFLVSFYNNEISEKSEIFDDQFSVERPDGSNFTLKIRSTKLEDSAMYFCASSASMGREQYFGPGTRLTVT.

This clonotype has a count of ten or more. The rearrangement joins TRBV20-1 to TRBJ2-1; the D is unclear. V gave up 3 bases and J gave up 0 bases, with 9 bases separating them. This CDR3 is 14 amino acids long. The germline CDR1 and CDR2 sequences are DFQATT and SNEGSKA (reference sequence). The CDR3 reads CSASWGSSYNEQFF. The CDR3 region has the DNA TGCAGTGCTAGTTGGGGAAGCTCCTACAATGAGCAGTTCTTC.

This clonotype was found a few times. V and J are TRBV30 and TRBJ2-4; the D gene is possibly TRBD2 (6 bases). The V gene lost 2 bases and the J gene lost 0 bases, with 14 bases spanning the gap. Germline CDR1 is GTSNPN and CDR2 is SVGIG (reference sequence). The CDR3 totals 16 residues. The CDR3 DNA sequence: TGTGCCTGGAGTCCCCTCGGGGGACTAGCCAAAAACATTCAGTACTTC. This codes for CAWSPLGGLAKNIQYF.

The chain uses TRBV20-1 and TRBJ1-3; D not certain. The germline V gene encodes CDR1 DFQATT and CDR2 SNEGSKA (reference sequence). Trimming removed 2 bases at V and 2 bases at J, with 10 bases between. The CDR3 contains 14 residues. DNA for the CDR3: TGCAGTGCTAGACCAGGATTGGCTGGAAACACCATATATTTT. This gives the protein CSARPGLAGNTIYF.

The chain joins TRBV12-3 or TRBV12-4 to TRBJ2-5; the match to TRBD2 covers 9 bases. CDR3 size: 15 residues. V was pared by 2 bases and J by 5 bases, with 6 bases of the junction left unmatched. In nucleotides, the CDR3 is TGTGCCAGCAGTTTATGGCGGGGGGGCGGTGAGACCCAGTACTTC. Protein product: CASSLWRGGGETQYF.

In this sample, this clonotype turned up many times. The junction does not match germline at one end; this may be a read error. The gene calls are TRBV6-5 and TRBJ1-1; no reliable D call. Germline V lookup: CDR1 MNHEY, CDR2 SVGAGI. This CDR3 is 16 amino acids long. The CDR3 DNA reads TGCGCCAGCAGTTACGAGGACCTAGGCTGGAACACTGAAGCTTTCTTT. Translation gives CASSYEDLGWNTEAFF.

The sample holds many counts of this clonotype. The chain employs TRBV6-1 and TRBJ2-1; 12 nucleotides align to TRBD2. J was trimmed by 7 bases and V by 0 bases; bases with no gene match: 7. The germline V gene has CDR1 MNHNS and CDR2 SASEGT. This CDR3 is built from 17 residues. The CDR3 reads CASSEALAGGLRNEQFF. The CDR3 bases are TGTGCCAGCAGTGAAGCGCTAGCGGGAGGGTTAAGGAATGAGCAGTTCTTC.

The sample holds a few counts of this clonotype. The rearrangement joins TRBV6-2 or TRBV6-3 to TRBJ2-1, with TRBD1 matching over 7 bases. With V trimmed by 4 bases and J by 4 bases, 10 bases remained unmatched. Germline V gene sequence: CDR1 MNHEY, CDR2 SVGEGT. The CDR3 has 16 amino acids. The CDR3 nucleotides read TGTGCCAGCAGTTCCCCAACTAGGGGGCCATACAATGAGCAGTTCTTC. It specifies CASSSPTRGPYNEQFF.

The chain is built from TRBV7-4 and TRBJ2-2; 13 positions match TRBD2. The V gene end was trimmed by 5 bases and the J gene end by 6 bases; junction bases not matched to a gene: 6. The CDR3 totals 16 residues. Germline V gives CDR1 SGHVT, CDR2 SQSDAQ. CDR3 DNA sequence: TGTGCCAGCAGCACCCGGACTAGCGGGGGTTCCGGGGAGCTGTTTTTT. It encodes CASSTRTSGGSGELFF.

This clonotype was observed many times. J is TRBJ1-2 and V is TRBV19; unclear D gene. This CDR3 has 12 residues. Germline CDR1 reads LNHDA; CDR2 reads SQIVND (reference sequence). The V end was cut by 4 bases, the J end by 5 bases, with 8 bases between. The CDR3 here is CASSRGEYGYTF. DNA of the CDR3: TGTGCCAGTAGTAGGGGAGAATATGGCTACACCTTC.

Many counts were recorded for this clonotype. The DNA of the CDR3 is TGTGCCAGCAGTTCCAACCGGGACAGGGGTGAGCCCCAGCATTTT. Its translation: CASSSNRDRGEPQHF. This sequence joins TRBV28 and TRBJ1-5; TRBD1 matches 10 bases. This CDR3 is built from 15 residues. J gave up 8 bases and V 4 bases, and 8 bases lay outside the gene matches. Looked up from germline, CDR1 is MDHEN and CDR2 is SYDVKM. Full variable domain (missing parts from reference TRBV28 and TRBJ1-5): DVKVTQSSRYLVKRTGEKVFLECVQDMDHENMFWYRQDPGLGLRLIYFSYDVKMKEKGDIPEGYSVSREKKERFSLILESASTNQTSMYLCASSSNRDRGEPQHFGDGTRLSIL.

As regards this clonotype: Sequence at one end of the junction differs from germline and may be a read error. The chain uses TRBV14 and TRBJ1-1, with D unresolved. CDR3 length equals 13 residues. Germline CDR1 SGHDN, CDR2 FVKESK. The CDR3 reads CASSQFPDTEASF. The DNA of the CDR3 is TGTGCCAGCAGCCAATTTCCTGACACTGAAGCTTCCTTT.

A word on this clonotype: An end of the junction differs from the germline gene, which may be a read error. V gene TRBV11-2 combines with J gene TRBJ1-6; no definite D call. The germline V gene encodes CDR1 SGHAT and CDR2 FQNNGV. This CDR3 is 18 amino acids long. The CDR3 region is CAGSLGGRASSYNSPLHF. The DNA of the CDR3 is TGTGCCGGCAGCTTAGGTGGAAGGGCGAGCTCCTATAATTCACCCCTCCACTTT.

The chain links TRBV28 to TRBJ2-7, with 7 bases aligning to TRBD2. The V gene's germline CDR1 is MDHEN and CDR2 SYDVKM. Losses at the gene ends were 5 bases for V and 2 bases for J; bases not matched to a gene: 12. The CDR3 contains 16 residues. CDR3 DNA: TGTGCCAGCAGTCCTCGGGGAGGGGCCTATCCCTACGAGCAGTACTTC. Amino acids: CASSPRGGAYPYEQYF.

The V gene is TRBV14, the J gene TRBJ1-2; tentatively, D is TRBD1 (6 bases). The germline gives CDR1 SGHDN, CDR2 FVKESK. This CDR3 is built from 13 residues. Trimming removed 3 bases at V and 8 bases at J, with 13 bases between. In nucleotides, the CDR3 is TGTGCCAGCAGCCATCACAGGGCAGAGGGCTACACCTTC. Residues: CASSHHRAEGYTF.

This clonotype was seen many times. This chain links TRBV2 with TRBJ1-2; D is possibly TRBD1 (6 bases). Germline CDR1 SNHLY, CDR2 FYNNEI. Trimming left V 6 bases short and J 2 bases short, with 13 bases between. The CDR3 loop spans 14 amino acids. CDR3 protein: CASRPMGQNYGYTF. CDR3 DNA: TGTGCCAGCAGGCCCATGGGACAAAACTATGGCTACACCTTC. Variable domain in full (rest from reference TRBV2 and TRBJ1-2): EPEVTQTPSHQVTQMGQEVILRCVPISNHLYFYWYRQILGQKVEFLVSFYNNEISEKSEIFDDQFSVERPDGSNFTLKIRSTKLEDSAMYFCASRPMGQNYGYTFGSGTRLTVV.